This TCR beta chain stems from a study of T-cell reconstitution after alpha-beta-depleted transplantation in children. This clonotype has at least ten counts. Preparation of the TCRbeta library used unique molecular identifiers. TCRdb passed the PCR reads through MiXCR, listing each CDR3 protein once. The data show some 490,000 distinct CDR3 sequences, around 12% seen once. The clonotype was recovered from a human donor who donated a stem cell graft to a child with combined immunodeficiency. The sequences come from PBMCs from the stem cell graft donor, collected from the stem cell graft.

CDR3 bases: TGTGCCAGCAGTTACTCCCGCCGGGATACTTACGAGCAGTACTTC. Its translation is CASSYSRRDTYEQYF. This chain links TRBV6-5 with TRBJ2-7, with a possible D match to TRBD2 (5 bases). CDR3 length: 15 amino acids. Germline V gene data show CDR1 as MNHEY and CDR2 as SVGAGI. The germline V and J ends were trimmed by 0 bases and 4 bases, with 13 bases remaining between them.